The clone carrying this T cell receptor beta chain was picked up one time. The naive CD8 subset, CD45RO-negative cells positively selected for CCR7, excluded terminally differentiated effector memory CD45RA+ cells. The data originate from a study of shared clonotypes between healthy human individuals. TCRdb's copy holds only in-frame clones and misses some; the assay was immunoSEQ multiplex PCR. The sample lists some 630,000 clones, 95% to 97% occurring once. V shed 4 bases, J shed 0 bases, and the junction held 10 bases outside the gene matches. In germline, CDR1 is SGHDT, CDR2 YYEEEE. The CDR3 sequence is 17 residues long.

This chain connects TRBV5-6 to TRBJ2-1; TRBD2 matches at 7 bases. The receptor comes from a woman in her 30s in good health. The sample was naive CD8+ T cells sorted from blood. The CDR3 DNA sequence: TGTGCCAGCAGCGACTGGACTAGTGGGGTCTCCTACAATGAGCAGTTCTTC. It translates to CASSDWTSGVSYNEQFF.